The 16 T cell receptor beta chains given below trace back to one sample, sequenced in a study of cytomegalovirus exposure and HLA in healthy donors (dated 2017 in TCRdb). The library was prepared using the immunoSEQ multiplex PCR assay. For the multiplex PCR, a mixture combining 60 forward primers for TCR Vbeta segments and 13 reverse primers for TCR Jbeta segments was used. The source is immuneACCESS, and TCRdb retained only in-frame sequences with V and J called. Part of the clones is not carried over; for the studies checked, unresolved V genes explain less than half of this, and the remainder is unexplained. The sample records roughly 120,000 clones, 75% of which are singletons. 1.5% to 2% of the sample goes to the ten largest clones. The sample was PBMCs. These receptors all stem from a woman between 18 and 30 years old in good health and CMV-seronegative.

V and J are TRBV4-2 and TRBJ1-5; D not certain. Germline values: CDR1 LGHNA, CDR2 YNFKEQ. The CDR3 sequence is 13 residues long. Trimming cost V 0 bases and J 5 bases, with 5 bases left between them. The CDR3 region has the DNA TGTGCCAGCAGCCAAGATAGAGATCAGCCCCAGCATTTT. Translation gives CASSQDRDQPQHF.

J is TRBJ1-2 and V is TRBV5-1, with D perhaps TRBD1 (6 bases). Trimming took 4 bases from V and 4 from J, leaving 14 bases between them. The CDR3 loop spans 14 amino acids. Germline V gene lookup returns CDR1 SGHRS and CDR2 YFSETQ. DNA of the CDR3: TGCGCCAGCAGCGCAGGGGAACTTTCCTATGGCTACACCTTC. Amino acids: CASSAGELSYGYTF.

The CDR3: CASSESGRVDTGELFF. As DNA, the CDR3 is TGTGCCAGCAGTGAGTCTGGCAGGGTTGACACCGGGGAGCTGTTTTTT. The rearrangement uses TRBV2 and TRBJ2-2, with D perhaps matching TRBD1 (5 bases). This CDR3 comprises 16 residues. With 3 bases removed from V and 3 bases from J, the gap between germline ends came to 14 bases. Germline V lookup: CDR1 SNHLY, CDR2 FYNNEI.

The J gene is TRBJ2-7, the V gene TRBV6-5; 9 bases fit TRBD1. CDR3 size: 15 residues. Germline V gene sequence: CDR1 MNHEY, CDR2 SVGAGI. V gave up 8 bases and J gave up 5 bases; unmatched junction bases: 13. CDR3 sequence: CASGGRDRATHEQYF. DNA of the CDR3: TGTGCCAGCGGCGGGCGGGACAGGGCCACCCACGAGCAGTACTTC.

J is TRBJ2-7 and V is TRBV5-4; TRBD2 might be the D (6 bases). V was clipped by 4 bases and J by 6 bases, with 20 bases between them. CDR1 is SGHNT, CDR2 YYREEE, per germline (reference sequence). This CDR3 comprises 15 residues. CDR3 in DNA: TGTGCCAGCAGCCGTCCGGGGGAAGGGAAAGTCGAGCAGTACTTC. This gives the protein CASSRPGEGKVEQYF.

This clone has only a few counts. The chain couples TRBV7-3 to TRBJ1-3, with D perhaps TRBD1 (5 bases). V gave up 2 bases and J gave up 0 bases, with 11 bases separating them. The CDR3 runs to 16 residues. The germline CDR1 and CDR2 sequences are SGHTA and FQGTGA. CDR3 sequence reads: CASSLQGVGSGNTIYF. DNA of the CDR3: TGTGCCAGCAGCTTACAAGGGGTTGGCTCTGGAAACACCATATATTTT.

CDR3 coding DNA: TGTGCCAGCGGTATTGACAGGGGGCTGGCCGAGCAGTACTTC. The encoded protein is CASGIDRGLAEQYF. The V call is TRBV2, the J call TRBJ2-7; 10 nucleotides align to TRBD1. V was clipped by 8 bases and J by 6 bases; unmatched bases: 10. The CDR3 is made up of 14 amino acids. CDR1 and CDR2 from the germline V gene are SNHLY and FYNNEI.

This clone has a single count. V gene TRBV6-5 combines with J gene TRBJ1-6; D is unresolved. Trimming left V 0 bases short and J 10 bases short, with 4 bases between. Germline assignment: CDR1 MNHEY and CDR2 SVGAGI. The CDR3 is 12 amino acids. The CDR3: CASSYSRSPLHF. The CDR3 region has the DNA TGTGCCAGCAGTTACTCGAGGTCACCCCTCCACTTT.

Comments on this clone: The junction departs from germline at one end; a sequencing error may be responsible. V is TRBV19 and J is TRBJ1-1; D might be TRBD1 (6 bases). Germline CDR1 reads LNHDA; CDR2 reads SQIVND (reference sequence). The CDR3 spans 12 residues. The CDR3 spells CRPRQGQTEAFF. The CDR3 DNA sequence: TGCCGCCCCAGGCAGGGGCAAACTGAAGCTTTCTTT.

The chain links TRBV5-1 to TRBJ1-1, with D perhaps matching TRBD1 (6 bases). Per germline, CDR1 SGHRS and CDR2 YFSETQ. Trimming removed 5 bases at V and 2 bases at J, with 16 bases between. This CDR3 spans 15 amino acids. In DNA, the CDR3 is TGCGCCAGCAGAAAGAGCAGGGGCCAAAACACTGAAGCTTTCTTT. Translation: CASRKSRGQNTEAFF.

This chain links TRBV29-1 with TRBJ2-1; D remains ambiguous. V lost 6 bases and J 9 bases, leaving 18 bases between the germline ends. Germline CDR1 and CDR2: SQVTM and ANQGSEA. The length of the CDR3 is 13 residues. The CDR3 loop reads CSVTHFPRSEQFF. CDR3 nucleotide sequence: TGCAGCGTCACCCATTTCCCCCGCAGTGAGCAGTTCTTC.

The gene calls are TRBV28 and TRBJ2-5; 9 nucleotides align to TRBD1. V was pared by 1 base and J by 5 bases, with 14 bases of the junction left unmatched. CDR1 and CDR2 from the germline V gene are MDHEN and SYDVKM. This CDR3 contains 18 residues. The CDR3 sequence: CASSLSFTQTGGIETQYF. In DNA, the CDR3 is TGTGCCAGCAGTTTATCATTTACACAGACAGGGGGGATTGAGACCCAGTACTTC.

In this sample, this clone turned up once. The chain links TRBV2 to TRBJ2-2; D is unclear. The CDR3 is 13 residues long. The ends were cut back, 2 bases at V and 6 bases at J, with 7 bases in the middle. Germline CDR1 SNHLY, CDR2 FYNNEI. CDR3 amino acids: CASSETGSGELFF. CDR3 nucleotides: TGTGCCAGCAGTGAAACGGGTTCCGGGGAGCTGTTTTTT.

This clone was picked up a small number of times. The chain couples TRBV11-3 to TRBJ1-1; D possibly corresponds to TRBD1 (5 bases). The ends were cut back, 4 bases at V and 5 bases at J, with 11 bases in the middle. In germline, CDR1 is SGHNT, CDR2 YENEEA. This CDR3 region has 13 residues. The CDR3 sequence: CASSSTGQTEAFF. The CDR3 DNA reads TGTGCCAGCAGCTCCACTGGACAAACTGAAGCTTTCTTT.

The V gene is TRBV7-2, the J gene TRBJ1-2; D ambiguous. CDR3 length: 15 residues. Germline V gives CDR1 SGHTA, CDR2 FQGNSA. Trimming stripped 5 bases from V and 4 bases from J, with 17 bases between. DNA for the CDR3: TGTGCCAGCAGCCCCTCTGGGCAGCAGCTCTATGGCTACACCTTC. Encoded protein: CASSPSGQQLYGYTF.

This clone was observed a few times. The chain is built from TRBV18 and TRBJ2-7; no clear D gene. The V gene's germline CDR1 is KGHSH and CDR2 LQKENI. The germline V and J ends were trimmed by 6 bases and 2 bases, with 11 bases remaining between them. The CDR3 totals 13 residues. The CDR3 sequence: CASSQTAAYEQYF. The CDR3 DNA sequence: TGTGCCAGCTCCCAGACTGCTGCCTACGAGCAGTACTTC.